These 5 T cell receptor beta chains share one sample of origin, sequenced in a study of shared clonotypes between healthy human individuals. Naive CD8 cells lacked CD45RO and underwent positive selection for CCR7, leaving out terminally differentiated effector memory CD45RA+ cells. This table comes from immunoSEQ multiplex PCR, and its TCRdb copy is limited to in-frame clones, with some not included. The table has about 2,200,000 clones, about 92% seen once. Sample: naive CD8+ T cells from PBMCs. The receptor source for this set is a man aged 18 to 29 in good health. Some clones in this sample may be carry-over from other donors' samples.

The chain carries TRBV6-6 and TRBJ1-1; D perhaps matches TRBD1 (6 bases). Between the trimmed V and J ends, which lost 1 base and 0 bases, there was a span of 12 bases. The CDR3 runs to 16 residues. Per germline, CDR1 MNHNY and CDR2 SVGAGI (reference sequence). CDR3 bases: TGTGCCAGCAGTTACTGGGGACAAGCAATGAACACTGAAGCTTTCTTT. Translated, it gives CASSYWGQAMNTEAFF.

The CDR3 bases are TGTGCCAGCAGGGCTGGATGGGGCCCCGACACTGAAGCTTTCTTT. Its protein product is CASRAGWGPDTEAFF. This chain uses TRBV27 with TRBJ1-1; D is possibly TRBD1 (5 bases). Germline V gives CDR1 MNHEY, CDR2 SMNVEV (reference sequence). Trimming stripped 6 bases from V and 3 bases from J, with 17 bases between. The CDR3 runs to 15 residues.

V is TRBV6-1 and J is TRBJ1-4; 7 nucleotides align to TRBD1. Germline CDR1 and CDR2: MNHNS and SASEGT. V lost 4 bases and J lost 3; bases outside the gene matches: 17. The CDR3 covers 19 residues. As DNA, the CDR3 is TGTGCCAGCAGTGGTCGATCTGGTCTTAGGGGGCTTGCTAATGAAAAACTGTTTTTT. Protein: CASSGRSGLRGLANEKLFF.

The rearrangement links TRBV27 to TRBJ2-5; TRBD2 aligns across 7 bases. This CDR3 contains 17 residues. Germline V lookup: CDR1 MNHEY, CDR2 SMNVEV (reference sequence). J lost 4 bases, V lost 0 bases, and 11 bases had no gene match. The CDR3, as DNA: TGTGCCAGCAGTTTATCAGGGGACTATGGCCTGCTAGAGACCCAGTACTTC. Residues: CASSLSGDYGLLETQYF.

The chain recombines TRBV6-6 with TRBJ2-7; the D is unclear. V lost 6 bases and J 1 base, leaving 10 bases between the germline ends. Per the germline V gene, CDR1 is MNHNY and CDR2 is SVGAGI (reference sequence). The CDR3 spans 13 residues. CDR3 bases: TGTGCCAGCAGCTTGGACGGTTCCTACGAGCAGTACTTC. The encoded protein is CASSLDGSYEQYF.